This TCR beta chain was recorded in a study of PD-L1 blockade in urothelial cancer. About the research overall: Prior chemotherapy regimens per patient numbered 0 to 3. Analyzed time points were 3 weeks (second dose) and 6 weeks after therapy began.

CDR1 is SGHAT, CDR2 FQNNGV, per germline. The V gene lost 6 bases and the J gene lost 7 bases, with 13 bases spanning the gap. This CDR3 is 12 amino acids long. Synthetic templates analogous to TCR were spiked into all PCRs individually. Generated by immunoSEQ multiplex PCR, the TCRdb table keeps only in-frame clones and is missing some. The table includes roughly 74,000 clones, roughly 87% detected once. This TCR came from a woman in her seventies with urothelial cancer. This specimen was PBMCs, taken around atezolizumab (anti-PD-L1) treatment. This chain links TRBV11-2 with TRBJ2-7, with D perhaps TRBD1 (6 bases). The CDR3 region is CASSYRVGEQYF. The DNA for the CDR3 is TGTGCCAGCAGTTACAGGGTTGGAGAGCAGTACTTC.